This record concerns one T cell receptor beta chain sequence. The CDR3 is 14 amino acids. CDR1 is SQVTM, CDR2 ANQGSEA, per germline. V dropped 6 bases and J dropped 0 bases, with 13 bases sitting between them. The sample originates from a study of blood T cell repertoires in COVID-19. Authors' analysis steps: By means of reference gene primer amplification, nucleated cell counts were estimated. Assay: immunoSEQ multiplex PCR; the TCRdb copy retains only in-frame clones and omits some. That table gives V, J and clone size, and the DNA gave D and trimming. The sample yields tens of thousands of clones, roughly four fifths seen once.

The material sequenced was peripheral blood. The receptor's source is a human donor in a cohort sampled during active COVID-19. V usage is TRBV29-1 and J usage is TRBJ2-3; a weak D match, TRBD2 (5 bases). This chain's CDR3 is CSVRDLWSTDTQYF. The CDR3 bases are TGCAGCGTGAGGGATCTTTGGAGCACAGATACGCAGTATTTT.